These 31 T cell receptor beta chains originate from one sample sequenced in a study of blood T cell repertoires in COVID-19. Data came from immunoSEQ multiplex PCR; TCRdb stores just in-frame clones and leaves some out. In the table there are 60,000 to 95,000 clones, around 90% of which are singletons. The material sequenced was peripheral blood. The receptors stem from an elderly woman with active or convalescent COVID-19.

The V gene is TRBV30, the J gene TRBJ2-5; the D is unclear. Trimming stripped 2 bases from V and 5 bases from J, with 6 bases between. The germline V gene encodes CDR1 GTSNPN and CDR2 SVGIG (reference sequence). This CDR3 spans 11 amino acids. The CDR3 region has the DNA TGTGCCTGGAGTTACACGGAGACCCAGTACTTC. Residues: CAWSYTETQYF.

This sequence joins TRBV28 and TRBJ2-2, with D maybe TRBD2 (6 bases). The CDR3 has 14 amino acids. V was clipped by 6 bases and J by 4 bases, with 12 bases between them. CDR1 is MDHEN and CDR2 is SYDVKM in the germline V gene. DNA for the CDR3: TGTGCCAGCAGGCGGGGACTGCCCACCGGGGAGCTGTTTTTT. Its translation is CASRRGLPTGELFF.

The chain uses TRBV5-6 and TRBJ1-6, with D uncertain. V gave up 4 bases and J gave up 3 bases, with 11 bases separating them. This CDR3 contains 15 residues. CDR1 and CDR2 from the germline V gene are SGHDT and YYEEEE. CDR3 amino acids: CASSPGGYYNSPLHF. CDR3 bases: TGTGCCAGCAGCCCGGGCGGGTACTATAATTCACCCCTCCACTTT.

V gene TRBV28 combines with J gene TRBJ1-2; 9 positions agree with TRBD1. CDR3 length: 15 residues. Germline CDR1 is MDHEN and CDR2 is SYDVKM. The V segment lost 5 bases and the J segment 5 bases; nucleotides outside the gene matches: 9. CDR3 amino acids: CASSIGTGLTYGYTF. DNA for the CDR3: TGTGCCAGCAGTATAGGGACAGGGCTAACTTATGGCTACACCTTC.

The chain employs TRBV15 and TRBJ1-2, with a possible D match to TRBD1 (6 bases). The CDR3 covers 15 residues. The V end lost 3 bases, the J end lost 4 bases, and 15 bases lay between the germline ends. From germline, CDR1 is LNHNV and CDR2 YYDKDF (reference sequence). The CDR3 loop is CATSSYPGTLYGYTF. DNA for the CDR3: TGTGCCACCAGCAGTTACCCCGGGACACTCTATGGCTACACCTTC. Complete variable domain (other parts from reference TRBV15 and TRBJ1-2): DAMVIQNPRYQVTQFGKPVTLSCSQTLNHNVMYWYQQKSSQAPKLLFHYYDKDFNNEADTPDNFQSRRPNTSFCFLDIRSPGLGDTAMYLCATSSYPGTLYGYTFGSGTRLTVV.

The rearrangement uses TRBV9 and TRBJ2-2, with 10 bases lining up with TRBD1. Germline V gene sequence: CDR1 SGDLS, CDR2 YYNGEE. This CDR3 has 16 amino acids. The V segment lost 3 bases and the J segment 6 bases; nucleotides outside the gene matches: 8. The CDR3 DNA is TGTGCCAGCAGCGCTCCCGGGACAGGGGCCCCCGGGGAGCTGTTTTTT. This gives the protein CASSAPGTGAPGELFF.

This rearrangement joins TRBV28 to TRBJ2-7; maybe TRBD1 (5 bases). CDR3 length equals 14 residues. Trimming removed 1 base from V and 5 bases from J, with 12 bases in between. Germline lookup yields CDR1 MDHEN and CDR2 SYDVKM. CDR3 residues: CASSLSSGRNEQYF. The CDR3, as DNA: TGTGCCAGCAGTTTATCCTCAGGGCGCAACGAGCAGTACTTC.

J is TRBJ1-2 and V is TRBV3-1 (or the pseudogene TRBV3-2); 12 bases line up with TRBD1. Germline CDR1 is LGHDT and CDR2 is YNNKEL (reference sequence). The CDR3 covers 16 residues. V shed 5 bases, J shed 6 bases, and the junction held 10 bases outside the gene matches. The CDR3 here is CASSFRGGQGAHGYTF. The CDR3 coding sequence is TGTGCCAGCAGCTTCAGGGGGGGACAGGGGGCCCATGGCTACACCTTC.

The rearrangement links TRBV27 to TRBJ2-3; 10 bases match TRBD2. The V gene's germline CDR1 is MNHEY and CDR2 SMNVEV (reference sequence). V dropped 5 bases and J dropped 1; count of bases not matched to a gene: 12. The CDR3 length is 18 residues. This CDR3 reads CASSPERASGGRTDTQYF. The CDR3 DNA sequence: TGTGCCAGCAGTCCCGAGCGGGCTAGCGGGGGACGCACAGATACGCAGTATTTT.

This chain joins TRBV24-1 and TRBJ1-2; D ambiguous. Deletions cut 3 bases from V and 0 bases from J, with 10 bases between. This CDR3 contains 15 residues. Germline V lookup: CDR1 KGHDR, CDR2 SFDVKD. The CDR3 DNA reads TGTGCCACCAGTGATCCCGAAACGGCTAACTATGGCTACACCTTC. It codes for CATSDPETANYGYTF.

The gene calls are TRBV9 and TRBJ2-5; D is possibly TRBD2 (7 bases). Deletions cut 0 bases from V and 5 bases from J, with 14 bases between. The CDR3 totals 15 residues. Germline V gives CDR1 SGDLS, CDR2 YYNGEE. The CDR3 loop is CASSVAQQGGETQYF. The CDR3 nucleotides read TGTGCCAGCAGCGTAGCCCAACAGGGAGGGGAGACCCAGTACTTC.

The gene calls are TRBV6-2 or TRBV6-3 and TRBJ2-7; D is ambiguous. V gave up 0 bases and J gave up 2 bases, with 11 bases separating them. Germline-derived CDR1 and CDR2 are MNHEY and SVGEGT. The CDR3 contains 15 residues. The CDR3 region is CASSYSIAATYEQYF. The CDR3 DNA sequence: TGTGCCAGCAGTTACTCGATAGCAGCGACCTACGAGCAGTACTTC.

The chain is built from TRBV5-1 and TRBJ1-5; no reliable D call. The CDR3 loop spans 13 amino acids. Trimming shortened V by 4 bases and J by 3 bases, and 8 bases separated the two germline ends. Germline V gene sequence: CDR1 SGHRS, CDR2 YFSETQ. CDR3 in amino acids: CASSPGSNQPQHF. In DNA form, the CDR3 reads TGCGCCAGCAGCCCCGGGTCCAATCAGCCCCAGCATTTT.

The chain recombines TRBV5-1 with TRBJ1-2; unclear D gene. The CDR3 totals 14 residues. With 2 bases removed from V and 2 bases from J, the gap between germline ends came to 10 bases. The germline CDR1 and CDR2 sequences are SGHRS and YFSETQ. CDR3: CASSFGQANYGYTF. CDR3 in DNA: TGCGCCAGCAGCTTTGGGCAGGCCAACTATGGCTACACCTTC.

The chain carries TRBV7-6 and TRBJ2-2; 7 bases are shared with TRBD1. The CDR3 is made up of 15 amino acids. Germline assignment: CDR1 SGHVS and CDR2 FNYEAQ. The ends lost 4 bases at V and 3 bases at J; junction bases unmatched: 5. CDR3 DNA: TGTGCCAGCAGCTCTTCCGGGACAGACACCGGGGAGCTGTTTTTT. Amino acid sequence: CASSSSGTDTGELFF. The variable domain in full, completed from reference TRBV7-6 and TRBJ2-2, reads GAGVSQSPRYKVTKRGQDVALRCDPISGHVSLYWYRQALGQGPEFLTYFNYEAQQDKSGLPNDRFSAERPEGSISTLTIQRTEQRDSAMYRCASSSSGTDTGELFFGEGSRLTVL.

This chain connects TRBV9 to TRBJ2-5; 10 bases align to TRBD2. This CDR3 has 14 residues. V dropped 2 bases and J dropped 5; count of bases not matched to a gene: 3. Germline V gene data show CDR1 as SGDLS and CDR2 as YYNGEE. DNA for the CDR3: TGTGCCAGCAGCGTCAGCGGGGGGGCGGAGACCCAGTACTTC. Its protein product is CASSVSGGAETQYF.

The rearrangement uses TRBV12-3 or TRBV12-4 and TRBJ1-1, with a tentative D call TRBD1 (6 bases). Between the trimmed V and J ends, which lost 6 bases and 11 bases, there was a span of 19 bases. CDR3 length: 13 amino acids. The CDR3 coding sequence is TGTGCCAGCAGGGAAACAGGGTTGGACGAGGCTTTCTTT. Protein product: CASRETGLDEAFF.

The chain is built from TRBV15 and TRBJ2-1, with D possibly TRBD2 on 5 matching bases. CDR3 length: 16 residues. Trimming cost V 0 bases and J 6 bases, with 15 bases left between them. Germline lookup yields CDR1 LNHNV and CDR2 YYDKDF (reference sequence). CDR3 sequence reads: CATSRDRGFGPNEQFF. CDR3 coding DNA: TGTGCCACCAGCAGAGATCGAGGGTTCGGGCCCAATGAGCAGTTCTTC. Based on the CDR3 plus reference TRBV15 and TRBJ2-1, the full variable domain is DAMVIQNPRYQVTQFGKPVTLSCSQTLNHNVMYWYQQKSSQAPKLLFHYYDKDFNNEADTPDNFQSRRPNTSFCFLDIRSPGLGDTAMYLCATSRDRGFGPNEQFFGPGTRLTVL.

The CDR3 nucleotides read TGTGCCAGCAGCTTAGGATGGGCCTCCTACGAGCAGTACTTC. Translated, it gives CASSLGWASYEQYF. The chain joins TRBV7-2 to TRBJ2-7; no firm D call. This CDR3 spans 14 amino acids. Trimming removed 1 base from V and 0 bases from J, with 7 bases in between. Germline V gene sequence: CDR1 SGHTA, CDR2 FQGNSA.

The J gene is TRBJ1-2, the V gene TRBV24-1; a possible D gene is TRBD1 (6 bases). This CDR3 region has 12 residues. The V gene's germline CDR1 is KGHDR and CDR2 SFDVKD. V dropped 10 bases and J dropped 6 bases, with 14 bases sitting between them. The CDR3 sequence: CATADSRDGYTF. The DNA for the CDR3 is TGTGCCACAGCGGACAGCCGGGATGGCTACACCTTC.

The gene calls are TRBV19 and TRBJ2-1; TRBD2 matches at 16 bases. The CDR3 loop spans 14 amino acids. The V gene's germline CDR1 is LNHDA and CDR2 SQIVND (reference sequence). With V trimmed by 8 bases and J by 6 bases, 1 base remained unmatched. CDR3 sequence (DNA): TGTGCCAGTGGGACTAGCGGGGGGGTCAATGAGCAGTTCTTC. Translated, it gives CASGTSGGVNEQFF.

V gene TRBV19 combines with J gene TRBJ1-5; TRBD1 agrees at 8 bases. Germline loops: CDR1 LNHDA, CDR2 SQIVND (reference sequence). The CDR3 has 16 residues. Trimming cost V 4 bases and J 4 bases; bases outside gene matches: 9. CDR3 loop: CASSTGQGRTNQPQHF. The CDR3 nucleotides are TGTGCCAGTAGTACCGGACAGGGACGAACGAATCAGCCCCAGCATTTT.

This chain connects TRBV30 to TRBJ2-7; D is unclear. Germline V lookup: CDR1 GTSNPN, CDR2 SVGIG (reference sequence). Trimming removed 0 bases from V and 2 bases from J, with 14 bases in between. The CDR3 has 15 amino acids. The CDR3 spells CAWSVRGVETYEQYF. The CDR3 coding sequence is TGTGCCTGGAGTGTAAGAGGTGTTGAGACCTACGAGCAGTACTTC.

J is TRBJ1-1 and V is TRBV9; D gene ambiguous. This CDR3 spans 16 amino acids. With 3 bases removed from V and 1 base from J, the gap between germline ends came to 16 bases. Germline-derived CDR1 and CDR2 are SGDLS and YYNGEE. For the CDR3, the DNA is TGTGCCAGCAGCGCCGGCCCACTAACGGCGAACACTGAAGCTTTCTTT. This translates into CASSAGPLTANTEAFF.

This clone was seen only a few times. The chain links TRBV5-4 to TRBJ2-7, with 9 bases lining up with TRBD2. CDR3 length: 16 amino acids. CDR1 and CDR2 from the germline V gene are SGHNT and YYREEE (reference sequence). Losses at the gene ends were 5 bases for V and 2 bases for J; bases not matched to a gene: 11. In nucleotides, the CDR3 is TGTGCCAGCAGGAACAGTCCGGGACTAGCCCCCTACGAGCAGTACTTC. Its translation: CASRNSPGLAPYEQYF.

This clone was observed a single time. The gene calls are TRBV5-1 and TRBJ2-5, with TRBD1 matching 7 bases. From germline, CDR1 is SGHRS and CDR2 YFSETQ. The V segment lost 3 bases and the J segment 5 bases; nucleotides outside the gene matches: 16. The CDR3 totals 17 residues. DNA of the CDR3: TGCGCCAGCAGCTCCGGAAACACCGGGACAGAGATTGAGACCCAGTACTTC. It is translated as CASSSGNTGTEIETQYF.

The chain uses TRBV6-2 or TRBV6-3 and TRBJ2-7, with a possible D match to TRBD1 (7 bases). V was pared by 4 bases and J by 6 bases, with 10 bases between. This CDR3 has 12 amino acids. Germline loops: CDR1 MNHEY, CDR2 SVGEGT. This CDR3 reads CASSSQGGEQYF. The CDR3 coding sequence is TGTGCCAGCAGTTCCCAGGGGGGCGAGCAGTACTTC.

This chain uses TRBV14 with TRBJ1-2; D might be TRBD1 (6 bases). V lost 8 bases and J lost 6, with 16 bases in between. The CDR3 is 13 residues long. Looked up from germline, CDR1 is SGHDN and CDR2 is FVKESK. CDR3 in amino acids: CASRNGPGDGYTF. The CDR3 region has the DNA TGTGCCAGCCGAAACGGTCCAGGGGATGGCTACACCTTC. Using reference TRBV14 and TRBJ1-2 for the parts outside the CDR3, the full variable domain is EAGVTQFPSHSVIEKGQTVTLRCDPISGHDNLYWYRRVMGKEIKFLLHFVKESKQDESGMPNNRFLAERTGGTYSTLKVQPAELEDSGVYFCASRNGPGDGYTFGSGTRLTVV.

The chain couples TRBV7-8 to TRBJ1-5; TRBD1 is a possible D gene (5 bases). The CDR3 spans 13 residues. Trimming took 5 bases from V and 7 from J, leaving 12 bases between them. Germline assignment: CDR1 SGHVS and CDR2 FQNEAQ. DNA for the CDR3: TGTGCCAGCAGCCCAGACAGTCCCCAGCCCCAGCATTTT. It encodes CASSPDSPQPQHF.

The CDR3 DNA follows: TGTGCCAGCAGCCGACCGACAGGATTTAATGAAAAACTGTTTTTT. This encodes CASSRPTGFNEKLFF. The chain recombines TRBV14 with TRBJ1-4; perhaps TRBD1 as D (6 bases). CDR1 and CDR2 from the germline V gene are SGHDN and FVKESK. There are 15 residues in the CDR3. Between the trimmed V and J ends, which lost 4 bases and 4 bases, there was a span of 13 bases.

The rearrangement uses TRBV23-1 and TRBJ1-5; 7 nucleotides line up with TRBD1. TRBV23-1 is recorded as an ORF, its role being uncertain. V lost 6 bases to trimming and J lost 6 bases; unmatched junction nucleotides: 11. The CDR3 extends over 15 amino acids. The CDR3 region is CASSWRGGWIQPQHF. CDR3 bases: TGCGCCAGCAGCTGGAGAGGGGGCTGGATTCAGCCCCAGCATTTT.